A selection of T cell receptor beta chains follows, all from one sample in a study of prognosis after radiotherapy for stage I lung cancer. From the multiplex PCR reads, TCRdb called clonotypes with MiXCR, one entry per CDR3 protein. The repertoire includes 15,000 to 20,000 distinct CDR3 sequences, 45% to 50% of them detected once, and approximately 32% sits in the top ten. The source material was PBMCs, sampled before or after stereotactic body radiation therapy (not recorded which). The source of these receptors is a donor aged 50 or older with non-small cell lung cancer. The conserved cysteine and the conserved F or W are not part of the CDR3 here. A D gene is named only where the DNA matches it firmly. Expanded clones are given a class, and other clones once, few, many or no size at all.

CDR3aa | d_gene | abundance | v_gene
ASSMGSGIGGANVLT | TRBD2 | many | TRBV19
ASSSRTDYNEQF | NA | many | TRBV11-2
ASSQTYGTVTGELF | NA | NA | TRBV19
ASHAGGSSYEQY | TRBD2 | NA | TRBV27
ASSQWGNSNSPLH | NA | NA | TRBV6-1
ASSLEIGAYEQY | NA | medium-sized | TRBV12-3/TRBV12-4
ASTPTGEGEQF | NA | NA | TRBV7-9
ASSLHYGAGSYEQY | NA | NA | TRBV11-3
SARWPQDTQY | NA | NA | TRBV20-1
ASSPTGPSGNTIY | TRBD1 | NA | TRBV28
ATSRADRGSYEQY | TRBD1 | many | TRBV15
ASALTPESGGYEQY | NA | NA | TRBV6-1
ASSVILGGLNTEAF | NA | many | TRBV10-2
ASTQLGATEAF | NA | many | TRBV6-1
ASSVPGLFYNEQF | TRBD2 | few | TRBV6-1
ASSLPCETQY | NA | NA | TRBV7-6
ASTKPRLAGVEQY | TRBD2 | NA | TRBV6-2/TRBV6-3
ASSRGIRTEAF | NA | many | TRBV6-1
ASSSMLAVSSYNEQF | TRBD2 | medium-sized | TRBV5-1
ASSRTSRGQGTGNTIY | TRBD1 | NA | TRBV6-2/TRBV6-3
SARPGGGYGYT | TRBD1 | NA | TRBV20-1
ASGGLAGGFGFGATRSNEQF | TRBD2 | NA | TRBV12-3/TRBV12-4
SSRGLAGESPEY | TRBD2 | NA | TRBV20-1
ASSEQGSGYEQY | NA | few | TRBV2
SAISDRQGPETQY | TRBD1 | many | TRBV20-1
SVEEDRESRGEQY | NA | many | TRBV29-1
ASRARSGYEQY | NA | NA | TRBV27
ASRIDSSQETQY | NA | many | TRBV19
ASSDSETPVNYGYT | NA | NA | TRBV19
SFRALLSSGLYEQY | TRBD2 | NA | TRBV20-1
ASSISGTSGGVDTQY | TRBD2 | many | TRBV7-2
SVEDRLASGRYEQY | TRBD2 | many | TRBV29-1
SAPNSGGKQY | TRBD2 | many | TRBV20-1
ATMTGANTGELF | NA | NA | TRBV24-1
ASSRAGTNTGELF | NA | many | TRBV3-1
ASTRWGAYNEQF | NA | NA | TRBV28
ASSYGWPGCGNTIY | NA | medium-sized | TRBV6-2/TRBV6-3
ASSYGAGGPDYQF | TRBD2 | NA | TRBV6-9
ASSKSGGSGANVLT | NA | NA | TRBV19
ASSVETVTGEQY | NA | many | TRBV9
ASSERGGSNTGELF | NA | many | TRBV6-1
ASSQGAGSNEQF | TRBD1 | many | TRBV5-1
ASSLGIGTSGSGTQY | TRBD2 | once | TRBV5-4
ASSIQGSSYNEQF | TRBD1 | many | TRBV7-8
ASTPGRNTGELF | NA | medium-sized | TRBV6-1
ASSLVVSGSSEQY | TRBD2 | NA | TRBV11-2
ASSSGLLAGSYNEQF | TRBD2 | NA | TRBV28
AISAGPGSYNEQF | NA | many | TRBV10-3
ASSPNRVGDTQY | NA | many | TRBV7-2
ASTGTSGITGELF | TRBD2 | many | TRBV7-2
ASKMTALNTEAF | NA | many | TRBV28
ASSPWTGKTGELF | TRBD1 | many | TRBV19
ASSLGWANTGELF | NA | many | TRBV5-4